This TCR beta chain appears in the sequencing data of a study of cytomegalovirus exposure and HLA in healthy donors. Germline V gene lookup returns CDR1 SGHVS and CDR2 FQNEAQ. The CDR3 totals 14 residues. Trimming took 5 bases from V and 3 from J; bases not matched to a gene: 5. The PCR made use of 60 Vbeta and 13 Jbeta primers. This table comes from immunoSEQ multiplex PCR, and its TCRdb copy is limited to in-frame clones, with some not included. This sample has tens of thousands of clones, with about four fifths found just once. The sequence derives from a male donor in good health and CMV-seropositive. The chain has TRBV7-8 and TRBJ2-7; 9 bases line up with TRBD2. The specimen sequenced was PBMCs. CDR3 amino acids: CASSGSSGIYEQYF. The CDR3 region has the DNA TGTGCCAGCAGCGGTTCTAGCGGGATCTACGAGCAGTACTTC.